The rows below give T cell receptor beta chains drawn from one sample of a study of cytomegalovirus exposure and HLA in healthy donors. Profiling relied on immunoSEQ multiplex PCR, and the TCRdb table lists in-frame clones only, not all of them. The data contain tens of thousands of clones, 60% to 75% of them seen just once; the ten biggest clones take up around 3.9%. The sequenced sample consisted of PBMCs. The receptors were sampled from a man between 40 and 49 years old in good health and CMV-seronegative. CDR3s include the opening cysteine and the closing phenylalanine or tryptophan. The order of the fields is V gene, clone size, J gene, D gene, CDR3 DNA, CDR3 protein. The D gene is left open where the match is weak. A row's size may be missing; if present it is once, few, many or a size class.

TRBV2	once	TRBJ1-2	-	TGTGCCAGCAGTCCCGACAGACGAGAAGTCTATGGCTACACCTTC	CASSPDRREVYGYTF
TRBV5-1	-	TRBJ1-3	TRBD1	TGCGCCAGCAGCTTGGGGACAGGGCGGAACACCATATATTTT	CASSLGTGRNTIYF
TRBV27	few	TRBJ1-3	-	TGTGCCAGCCGACAGTCTTCTGGAAACACCATATATTTT	CASRQSSGNTIYF
TRBV6-1	medium-sized	TRBJ1-6	-	TGTGCCAGCAGTGAACCCGGAGTCTCCTATAATTCACCCCTCCACTTT	CASSEPGVSYNSPLHF
TRBV30	-	TRBJ2-1	TRBD1	TGTGCCTGGAAAGGGGACAGGGGGTCTGGTGAGCAGTTCTTC	CAWKGDRGSGEQFF
TRBV6-6	-	TRBJ1-5	TRBD1	TGTGCCAGCAATAGACAGGGGTCGCGGATTAATCAGCCCCAGCATTTT	CASNRQGSRINQPQHF
TRBV19	-	TRBJ1-1	TRBD1	TGTGCCAGTAGCACAGGGGCGCTAGCTTTCTTT	CASSTGALAFF
TRBV27	-	TRBJ1-2	-	TGTGCCAGCAGTTTGACCCCCGGGTATGGCTACACCTTC	CASSLTPGYGYTF
TRBV5-4	once	TRBJ2-1	-	TGTGCCAGCAGCTCACAGGGACCCTACAATGAGCAGTTCTTC	CASSSQGPYNEQFF
TRBV4-1	-	TRBJ2-2	-	TGCGCCAGCAGCCAAGGCGAGGGGGTCACCGGGGAGCTGTTTTTT	CASSQGEGVTGELFF
TRBV29-1	-	TRBJ2-2	-	TGCAGCGCCCTACCGGGCGGGTACACCGGGGAGCTGTTTTTT	CSALPGGYTGELFF
TRBV10-1	-	TRBJ2-7	-	TGCGCCAGCCAGCCTACAGACACCAACTCCTACGAGCAGTACTTC	CASQPTDTNSYEQYF
TRBV25-1	-	TRBJ1-2	-	TGTGCCAGCAGTGAATACACAGGGATTGGCTACACCTTC	CASSEYTGIGYTF
TRBV5-1	-	TRBJ2-5	TRBD1	TGCGCCAGCAGCTTGGGACAGGGACAAGAGACCCAGTACTTC	CASSLGQGQETQYF
TRBV28	-	TRBJ2-5	-	TGTGCCAGCAGTACAATGACAGGGACTCGAGAGACCCAGTACTTC	CASSTMTGTRETQYF
TRBV15	once	TRBJ1-1	TRBD1	TGTGCCACCAGCAGAGGCAGCAGGGGGCACATTGAAGCTTTCTTT	CATSRGSRGHIEAFF
TRBV7-2	-	TRBJ1-2	-	TGTGCCAGCAGCCAAGCGGCGACTAACTATGGCTACACCTTC	CASSQAATNYGYTF
TRBV5-6	-	TRBJ1-1	-	TGTGCCAGCAGCTTGTGGGGGGGGCTAGAGGCTTTCTTT	CASSLWGGLEAFF
TRBV7-8	once	TRBJ2-7	TRBD1	TGTGCCAGCAGCTTAGGAATAACGGGACAGATATCCTACGAGCAGTACTTC	CASSLGITGQISYEQYF
TRBV30	-	TRBJ2-7	-	TGTGCCTGGGAATCAGGATTGGGCTCCTACGAGCAGTACTTC	CAWESGLGSYEQYF
TRBV13	few	TRBJ1-6	TRBD1	TGTGCCAGCAGCCCGGACAGGCATAATTCACCCCTCCACTTT	CASSPDRHNSPLHF
TRBV6-5	-	TRBJ2-7	-	TGTGCCAGCAGTTACTCGGAGGCCATAAGCTCCTACGAGCAGTACTTC	CASSYSEAISSYEQYF
TRBV7-8	-	TRBJ2-5	TRBD1	TGTGCCAGCAGCTTACAGGGACAGGGGGAGACCCAGTACTTC	CASSLQGQGETQYF
TRBV27	-	TRBJ1-5	TRBD1	TGTGCCAGCAGTGGGACAGGGGGATATCAGCCCCAGCATTTT	CASSGTGGYQPQHF
TRBV6-1	-	TRBJ1-1	-	TGTGCCAGCAGTGTGCGGGGCATGAACACTGAAGCTTTCTTT	CASSVRGMNTEAFF
TRBV13	few	TRBJ1-6	-	TGTGCCAGCAGCTTGGAAAGGGGGAGTTCACCCCTCCACTTT	CASSLERGSSPLHF
TRBV14	once	TRBJ1-1	TRBD1	TGTGCCAGCAGCCTCGGGACAGGGACCACTGAAGCTTTCTTT	CASSLGTGTTEAFF
TRBV2	-	TRBJ2-3	TRBD2	TGTGCCAGCGTTAGCGGGGGGGGCTCGAGAGGAAATACGCAGTATTTT	CASVSGGGSRGNTQYF
TRBV4-1	-	TRBJ2-1	TRBD1	TGCGCCAGCAGCCAATCCGGGACAGGGGTCAATGAGCAGTTCTTC	CASSQSGTGVNEQFF
TRBV6-6	-	TRBJ1-2	TRBD1	TGTGCCAGCACCTTTAGGGGGCAGTCCAGCTACACCTTC	CASTFRGQSSYTF
TRBV29-1	-	TRBJ1-2	TRBD1	TGCAGCCCTTGGAGACAGGGGGATGGCTACACCTTC	CSPWRQGDGYTF
TRBV12-5	-	TRBJ1-2	-	TGTGCTAGTGGTTTGGGGGCGGAGGACTATGGCTACACCTTC	CASGLGAEDYGYTF
TRBV28	-	TRBJ1-3	-	TGTGCCAGCAGGGAGACAGGCCCTGGAAACACCATATATTTT	CASRETGPGNTIYF
TRBV5-4	-	TRBJ2-1	TRBD2	TGTGCCAGCAGCTTGGAACTAGCGGGGGGGCAGCAGTTCTTC	CASSLELAGGQQFF
TRBV28	-	TRBJ2-7	-	TGTGCCAGCAGTTTGTACAGCTCCTACGAGCAGTACTTC	CASSLYSSYEQYF
TRBV4-3	few	TRBJ1-2	-	TGCGCCAGCAGCCCGTACCAGGGAGGTATCTATGGCTACACCTTC	CASSPYQGGIYGYTF
TRBV10-3	-	TRBJ1-1	-	TGTGCCATCAGCCAAAACACTGAAGCTTTCTTT	CAISQNTEAFF
TRBV30	-	TRBJ1-5	-	TGTGCCTGGAGTGGACAGGAGATAAGTATTAGCAATCAGCCCCAGCATTTT	CAWSGQEISISNQPQHF
TRBV29-1	-	TRBJ1-1	TRBD1	TGCAGCTCTGGACAGGGTGTCGTGAACACTGAAGCTTTCTTT	CSSGQGVVNTEAFF
TRBV4-1	-	TRBJ1-1	TRBD1	TGCGCCAGCAGCCAAGGCAATCTCGGGACAGCCGGGCGGGGAAGCTTCTTT	CASSQGNLGTAGRGSFF
TRBV4-3	-	TRBJ2-5	TRBD2	TGCGCCAGCAGCCAAGGGTTGACTAGCGGGGAGGAGACCCAGTACTTC	CASSQGLTSGEETQYF
TRBV6-6	-	TRBJ2-7	TRBD1	TGTGCCAGCAGTTTTGGACAGGACGCCTACGAGCAGTACTTC	CASSFGQDAYEQYF
TRBV6-6	once	TRBJ2-1	TRBD1	TGTGCCAGCAGTTACTCCCAGGGGGTCTATGAGCAGTTCTTC	CASSYSQGVYEQFF
TRBV27	once	TRBJ1-1	-	TGTGCCAGCAGCCCCCCGGCGGCCACTGAAGCTTTCTTT	CASSPPAATEAFF
TRBV5-8	-	TRBJ2-5	-	TGTGCCAGCAGCTTGGAGAGGATCCAAGAGACCCAGTACTTC	CASSLERIQETQYF
TRBV5-4	-	TRBJ1-4	TRBD1	TGTGCCAGCAGCTTGGCTATCCACAGGGGATCTAATGAAAAACTGTTTTTT	CASSLAIHRGSNEKLFF
TRBV4-1	-	TRBJ2-7	-	TGCGCCAGCAGCCAAGGACCCCCGATAATGCACTCCAGGCTGTACTTC	CASSQGPPIMHSRLYF
TRBV6-1	-	TRBJ2-3	TRBD1	TGTGCCAGCAGTGAAGCGACAGGGGGCGCAGATACGCAGTATTTT	CASSEATGGADTQYF
TRBV7-9	-	TRBJ1-5	-	TGTGCCAGCAGCTTAGGCGGACTTACTGGGCAGCCCCAGCATTTT	CASSLGGLTGQPQHF
TRBV5-1	once	TRBJ2-5	TRBD2	TGCGCCAGCAGCCCGGCGGGGGGGCCTGAGACCCAGTACTTC	CASSPAGGPETQYF